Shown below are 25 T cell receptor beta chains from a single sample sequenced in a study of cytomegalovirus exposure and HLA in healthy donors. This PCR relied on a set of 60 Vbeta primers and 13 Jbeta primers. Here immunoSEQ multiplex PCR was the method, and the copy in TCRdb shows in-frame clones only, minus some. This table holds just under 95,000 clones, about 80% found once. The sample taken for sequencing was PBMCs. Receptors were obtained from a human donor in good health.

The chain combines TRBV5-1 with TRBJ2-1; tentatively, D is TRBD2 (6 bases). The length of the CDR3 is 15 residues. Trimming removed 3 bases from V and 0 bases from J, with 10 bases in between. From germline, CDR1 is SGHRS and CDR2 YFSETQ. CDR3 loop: CASSSGLSSYNEQFF. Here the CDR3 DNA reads TGCGCCAGCAGCTCGGGACTCAGCTCCTACAATGAGCAGTTCTTC.

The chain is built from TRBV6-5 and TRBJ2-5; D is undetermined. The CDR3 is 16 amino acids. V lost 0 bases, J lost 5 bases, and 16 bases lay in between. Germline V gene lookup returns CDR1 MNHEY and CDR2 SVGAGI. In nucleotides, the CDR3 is TGTGCCAGCAGTTACTCGATTGTCCGCACGAGCGAGACCCAGTACTTC. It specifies CASSYSIVRTSETQYF.

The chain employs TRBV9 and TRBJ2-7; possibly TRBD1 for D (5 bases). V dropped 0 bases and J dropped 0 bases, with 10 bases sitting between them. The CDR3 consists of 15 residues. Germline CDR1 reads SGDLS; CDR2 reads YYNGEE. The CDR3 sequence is CASSVGGADSYEQYF. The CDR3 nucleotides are TGTGCCAGCAGCGTAGGTGGGGCCGACTCCTACGAGCAGTACTTC.

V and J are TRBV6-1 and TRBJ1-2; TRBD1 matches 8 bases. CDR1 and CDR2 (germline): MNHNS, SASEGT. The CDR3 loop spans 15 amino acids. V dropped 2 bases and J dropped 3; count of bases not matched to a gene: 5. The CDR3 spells CASSEPGQAYYGYTF. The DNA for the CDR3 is TGTGCCAGCAGTGAACCGGGACAGGCTTACTATGGCTACACCTTC.

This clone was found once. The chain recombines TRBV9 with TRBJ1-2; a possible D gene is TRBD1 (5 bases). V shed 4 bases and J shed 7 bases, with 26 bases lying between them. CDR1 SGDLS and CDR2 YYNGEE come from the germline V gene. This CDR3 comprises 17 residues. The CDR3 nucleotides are TGTGCCAGCAGCCCTTATAAGACATCCGGCAGGGAGGGTGGCTACACCTTC. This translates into CASSPYKTSGREGGYTF.

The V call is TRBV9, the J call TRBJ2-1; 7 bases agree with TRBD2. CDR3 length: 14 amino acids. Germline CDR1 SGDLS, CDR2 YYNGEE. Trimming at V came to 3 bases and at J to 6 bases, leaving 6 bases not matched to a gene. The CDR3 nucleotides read TGTGCCAGCAGCGAATCGGGAGGTAGCAATGAGCAGTTCTTC. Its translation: CASSESGGSNEQFF.

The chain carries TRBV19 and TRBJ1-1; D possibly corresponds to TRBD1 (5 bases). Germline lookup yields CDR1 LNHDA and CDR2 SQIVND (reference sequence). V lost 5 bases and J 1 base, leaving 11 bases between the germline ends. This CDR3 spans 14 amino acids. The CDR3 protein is CASSPDRRNTEAFF. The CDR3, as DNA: TGTGCCAGTAGTCCCGACAGACGGAACACTGAAGCTTTCTTT.

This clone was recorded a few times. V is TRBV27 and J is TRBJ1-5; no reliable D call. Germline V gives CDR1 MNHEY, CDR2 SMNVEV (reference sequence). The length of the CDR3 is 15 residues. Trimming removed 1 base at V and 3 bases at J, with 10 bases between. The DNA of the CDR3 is TGTGCCAGCAGTTTATGGGCAGCAAACAATCAGCCCCAGCATTTT. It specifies CASSLWAANNQPQHF.

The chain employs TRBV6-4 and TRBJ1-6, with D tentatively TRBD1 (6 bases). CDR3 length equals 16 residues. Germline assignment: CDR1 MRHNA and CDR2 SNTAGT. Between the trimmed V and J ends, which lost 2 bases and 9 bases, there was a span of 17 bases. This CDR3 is CASSDPGATGCSPLHF. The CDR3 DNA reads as TGTGCCAGCAGTGACCCAGGGGCGACAGGCTGTTCACCCCTCCACTTT.

Written as DNA, the CDR3 is TGCGCCAGCAGCCAAGGCCCAGTAGGGGGAATCTACAATGAGCAGTTCTTC. It yields the protein CASSQGPVGGIYNEQFF. The rearrangement joins TRBV4-1 to TRBJ2-1; D is perhaps TRBD1 (6 bases). Germline CDR1 and CDR2: MGHRA and YSYEKL. The CDR3 sequence is 17 residues long. V lost 1 base to trimming and J lost 3 bases, with 16 bases between them.

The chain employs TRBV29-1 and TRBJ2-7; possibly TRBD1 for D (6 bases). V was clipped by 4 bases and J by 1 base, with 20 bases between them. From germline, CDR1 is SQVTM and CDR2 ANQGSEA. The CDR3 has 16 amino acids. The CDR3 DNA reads TGCAGCGTTGGAAGAGGCAGGGGCAGAGGATCCTACGAGCAGTACTTC. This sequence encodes CSVGRGRGRGSYEQYF.

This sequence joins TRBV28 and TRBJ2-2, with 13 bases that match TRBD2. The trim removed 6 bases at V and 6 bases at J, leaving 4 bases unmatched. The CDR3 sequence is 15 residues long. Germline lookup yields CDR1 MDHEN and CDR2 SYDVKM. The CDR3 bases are TGTGCCAGCAGACTAGCGGGAGGGCCGGCCGGGGAGCTGTTTTTT. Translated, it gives CASRLAGGPAGELFF.

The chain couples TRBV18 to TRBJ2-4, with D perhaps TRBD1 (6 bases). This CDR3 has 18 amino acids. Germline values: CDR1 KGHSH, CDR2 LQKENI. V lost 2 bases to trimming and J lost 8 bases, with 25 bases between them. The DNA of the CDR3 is TGTGCCAGCTCACCAAACCGCGACTTGACAGGACGGAAGGACATTCAGTACTTC. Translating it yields CASSPNRDLTGRKDIQYF.

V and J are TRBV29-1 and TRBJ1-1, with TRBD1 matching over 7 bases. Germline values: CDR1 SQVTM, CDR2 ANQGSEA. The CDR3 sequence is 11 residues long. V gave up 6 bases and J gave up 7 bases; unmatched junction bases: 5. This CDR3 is CSVRDRLEAFF. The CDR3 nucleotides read TGCAGCGTGAGGGACAGACTTGAAGCTTTCTTT.

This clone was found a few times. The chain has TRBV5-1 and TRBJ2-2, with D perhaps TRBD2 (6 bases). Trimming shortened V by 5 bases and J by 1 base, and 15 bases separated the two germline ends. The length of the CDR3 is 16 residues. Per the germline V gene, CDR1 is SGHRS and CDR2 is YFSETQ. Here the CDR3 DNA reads TGCGCCAGCAGTTACGTCGCGGGATTGAACACCGGGGAGCTGTTTTTT. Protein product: CASSYVAGLNTGELFF.

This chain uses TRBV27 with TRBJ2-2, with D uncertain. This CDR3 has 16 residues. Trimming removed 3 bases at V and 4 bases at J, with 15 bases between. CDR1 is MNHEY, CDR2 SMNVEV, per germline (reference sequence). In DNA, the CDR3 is TGTGCCAGCAGTTTCCTCGCCCCCCCTATCACCGGGGAGCTGTTTTTT. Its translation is CASSFLAPPITGELFF.

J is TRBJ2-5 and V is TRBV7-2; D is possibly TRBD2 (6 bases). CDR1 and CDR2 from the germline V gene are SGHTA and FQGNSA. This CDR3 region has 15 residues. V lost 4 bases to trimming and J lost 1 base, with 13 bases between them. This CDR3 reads CASSSDLGGQETQYF. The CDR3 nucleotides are TGTGCCAGCAGCTCTGACCTCGGGGGCCAAGAGACCCAGTACTTC.

The CDR3 protein is CATSAALAGSTDTQYF. CDR3 sequence (DNA): TGTGCCACCTCCGCGGCCCTAGCGGGAAGCACAGATACGCAGTATTTT. The chain uses TRBV15 and TRBJ2-3; the match to TRBD2 covers 9 bases. Germline CDR1 reads LNHNV; CDR2 reads YYDKDF (reference sequence). The CDR3 consists of 16 residues. J lost 0 bases, V lost 8 bases, and 9 bases had no gene match.

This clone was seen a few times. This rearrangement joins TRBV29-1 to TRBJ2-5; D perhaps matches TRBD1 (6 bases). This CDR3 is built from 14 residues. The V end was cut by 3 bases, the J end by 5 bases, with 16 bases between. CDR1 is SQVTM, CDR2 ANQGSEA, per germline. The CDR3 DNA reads TGCAGCGTTGAGGGGACAACTAAAAGGGAGACCCAGTACTTC. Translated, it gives CSVEGTTKRETQYF.

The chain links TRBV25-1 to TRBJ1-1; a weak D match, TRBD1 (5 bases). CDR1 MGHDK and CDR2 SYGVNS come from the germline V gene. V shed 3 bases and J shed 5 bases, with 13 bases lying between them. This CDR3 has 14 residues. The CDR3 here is CASSDLGGGTEAFF. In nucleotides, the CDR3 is TGTGCCAGCAGTGATCTGGGGGGGGGTACTGAAGCTTTCTTT. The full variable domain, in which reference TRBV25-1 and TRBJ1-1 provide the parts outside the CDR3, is EADIYQTPRYLVIGTGKKITLECSQTMGHDKMYWYQQDPGMELHLIHYSYGVNSTEKGDLSSESTVSRIRTEHFPLTLESARPSHTSQYLCASSDLGGGTEAFFGQGTRLTVV.

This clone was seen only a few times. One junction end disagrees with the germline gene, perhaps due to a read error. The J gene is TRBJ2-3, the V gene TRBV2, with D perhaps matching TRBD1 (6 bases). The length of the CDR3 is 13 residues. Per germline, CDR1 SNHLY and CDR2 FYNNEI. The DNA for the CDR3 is TGTGCCAGCAGCGAAGGGGGTGCCCCGCAGGGCAATTTT. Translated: CASSEGGAPQGNF.

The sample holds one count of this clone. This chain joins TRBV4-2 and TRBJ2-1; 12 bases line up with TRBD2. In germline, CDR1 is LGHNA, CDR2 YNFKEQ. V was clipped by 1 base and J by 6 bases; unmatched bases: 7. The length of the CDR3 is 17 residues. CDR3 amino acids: CASSQVASGGASNEQFF. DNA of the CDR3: TGTGCCAGCAGCCAAGTGGCTAGCGGGGGGGCATCCAATGAGCAGTTCTTC.

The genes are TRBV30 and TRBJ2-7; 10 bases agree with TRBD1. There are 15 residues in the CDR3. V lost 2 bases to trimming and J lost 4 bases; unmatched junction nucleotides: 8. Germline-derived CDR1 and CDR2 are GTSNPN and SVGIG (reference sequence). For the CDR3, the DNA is TGTGCCTGGAGTACAGGACAGGGGGTAGGTTACGAGCAGTACTTC. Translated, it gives CAWSTGQGVGYEQYF.

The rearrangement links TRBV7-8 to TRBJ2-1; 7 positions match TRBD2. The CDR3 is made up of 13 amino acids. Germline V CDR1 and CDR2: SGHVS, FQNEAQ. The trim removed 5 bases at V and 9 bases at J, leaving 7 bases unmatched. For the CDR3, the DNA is TGTGCCAGCAGCCCACGGACTAGTGGTGAGCAGTTCTTC. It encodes CASSPRTSGEQFF.

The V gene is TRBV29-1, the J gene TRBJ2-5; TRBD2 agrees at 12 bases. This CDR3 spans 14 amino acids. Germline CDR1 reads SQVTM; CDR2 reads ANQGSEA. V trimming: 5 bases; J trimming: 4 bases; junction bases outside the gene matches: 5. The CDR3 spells CSVWTSGKTETQYF. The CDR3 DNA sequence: TGCAGCGTTTGGACTAGCGGGAAGACAGAGACCCAGTACTTC.